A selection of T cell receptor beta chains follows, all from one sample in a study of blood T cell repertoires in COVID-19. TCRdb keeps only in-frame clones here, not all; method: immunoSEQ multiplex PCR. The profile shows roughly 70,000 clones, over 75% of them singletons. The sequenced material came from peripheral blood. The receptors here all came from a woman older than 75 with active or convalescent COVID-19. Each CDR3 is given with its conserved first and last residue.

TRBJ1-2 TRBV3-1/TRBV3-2 CASSQQGSYGYTF
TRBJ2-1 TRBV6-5 CASRLAGGREEQFF
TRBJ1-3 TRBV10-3 CAISELQGASGNTIYF
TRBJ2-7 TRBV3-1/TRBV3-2 CASSLGWQGNSYEQYF
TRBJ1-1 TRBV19 CASSIDPGTANTEAFF
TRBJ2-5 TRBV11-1 CASRRGLAEKETQYF
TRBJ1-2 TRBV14 CASSWRLGGRGYTF
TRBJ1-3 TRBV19 CASKWPALDTIYF
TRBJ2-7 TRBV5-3 CARFRKRAYSYEQYF
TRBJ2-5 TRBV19 CASSPPGGFWETQYF
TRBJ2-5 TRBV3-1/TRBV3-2 CASEAYQETQYF
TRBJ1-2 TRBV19 CASSIGGGEDGYTF
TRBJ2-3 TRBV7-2 CASSLAPRTGKLDTQYF
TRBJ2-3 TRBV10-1 CASSEAAASDTQYF
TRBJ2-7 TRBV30 CAWRRTSGGRGQYF
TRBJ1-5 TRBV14 CASSQGQVMPQHF
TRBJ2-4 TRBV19 CASSIYSRVAKNIQYF
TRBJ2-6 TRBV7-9 CATLLVTGANVLTF
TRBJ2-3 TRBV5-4 CASSSGRTSTDTQYF
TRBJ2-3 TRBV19 CASSRTSGATDTQYF
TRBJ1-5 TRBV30 CAWSPPGSGNQPQHF
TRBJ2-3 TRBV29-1 CSVDGTSGHTDTQYF
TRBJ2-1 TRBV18 CASSPTRGGGEQFF